This entry describes one T cell receptor (beta chain). This sample is part of a study of cytomegalovirus exposure and HLA in healthy donors. 60 Vbeta and 13 Jbeta primers were used in PCR. Only in-frame clones appear in the TCRdb table, and some are missing; sequencing was by immunoSEQ multiplex PCR. In the table there are 190,000 or so clones, roughly 80% of which are singletons. The clonotype originates from a male donor in good health and CMV-seropositive. Sequencing was performed on PBMCs.

The CDR3 loop reads CSVMSNQPQHF. CDR3 DNA: TGCAGTGTTATGAGCAATCAGCCCCAGCATTTT. The chain employs TRBV20-1 and TRBJ1-5; no definite D call. Trimming took 7 bases from V and 1 from J, leaving 5 bases between them. The germline gives CDR1 DFQATT, CDR2 SNEGSKA (reference sequence). This CDR3 comprises 11 residues.